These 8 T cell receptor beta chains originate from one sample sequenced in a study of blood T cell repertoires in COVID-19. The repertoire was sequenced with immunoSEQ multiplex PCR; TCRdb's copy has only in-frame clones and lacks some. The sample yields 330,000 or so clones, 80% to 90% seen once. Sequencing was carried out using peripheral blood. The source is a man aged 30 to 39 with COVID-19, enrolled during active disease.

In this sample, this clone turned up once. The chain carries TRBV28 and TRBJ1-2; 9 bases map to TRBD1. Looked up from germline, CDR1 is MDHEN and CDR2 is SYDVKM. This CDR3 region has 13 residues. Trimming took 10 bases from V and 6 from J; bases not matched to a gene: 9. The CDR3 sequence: CAIEDRGDDGYTF. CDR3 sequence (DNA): TGTGCCATCGAGGACAGGGGTGACGATGGCTACACCTTC.

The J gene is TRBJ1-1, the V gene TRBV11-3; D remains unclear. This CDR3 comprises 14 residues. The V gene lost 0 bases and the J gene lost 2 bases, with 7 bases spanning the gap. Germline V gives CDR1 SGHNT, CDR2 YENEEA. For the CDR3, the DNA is TGTGCCAGCAGCTTAGATCCGAGTAACACTGAAGCTTTCTTT. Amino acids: CASSLDPSNTEAFF.

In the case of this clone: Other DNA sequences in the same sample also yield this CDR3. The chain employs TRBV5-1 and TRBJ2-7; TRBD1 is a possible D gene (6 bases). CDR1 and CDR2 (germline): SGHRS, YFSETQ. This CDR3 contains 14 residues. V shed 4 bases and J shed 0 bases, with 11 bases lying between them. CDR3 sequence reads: CASSPRDNSYEQYF. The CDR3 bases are TGCGCCAGCAGCCCCCGGGACAACTCCTACGAGCAGTACTTC.

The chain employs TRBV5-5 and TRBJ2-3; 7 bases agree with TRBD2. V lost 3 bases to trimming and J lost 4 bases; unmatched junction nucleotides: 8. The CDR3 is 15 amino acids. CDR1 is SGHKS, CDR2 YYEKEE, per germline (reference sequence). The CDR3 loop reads CASSSMGGWSDTQYF. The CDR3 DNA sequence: TGTGCCAGCAGCTCGATGGGGGGGTGGTCAGATACGCAGTATTTT.

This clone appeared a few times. The CDR3 spells CATSQGPYEQYF. CDR3 DNA: TGTGCCACCAGTCAGGGCCCCTACGAGCAGTACTTC. The chain joins TRBV24-1 to TRBJ2-7; possible D gene TRBD1, 5 bases. This CDR3 contains 12 residues. Trimming cost V 6 bases and J 2 bases, with 7 bases left between them. Germline CDR1 is KGHDR and CDR2 is SFDVKD.

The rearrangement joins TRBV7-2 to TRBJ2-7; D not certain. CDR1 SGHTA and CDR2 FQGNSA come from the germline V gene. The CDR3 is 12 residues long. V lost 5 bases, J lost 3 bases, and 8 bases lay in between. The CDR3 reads CASSGSHYEQYF. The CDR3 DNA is TGTGCCAGCAGCGGCAGTCACTACGAGCAGTACTTC.

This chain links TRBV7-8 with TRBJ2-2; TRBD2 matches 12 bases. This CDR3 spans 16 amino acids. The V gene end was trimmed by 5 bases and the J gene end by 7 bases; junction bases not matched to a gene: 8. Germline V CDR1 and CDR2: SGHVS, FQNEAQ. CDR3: CASSTLAGGSNGELFF. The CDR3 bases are TGTGCCAGCAGCACCCTAGCGGGAGGGTCTAACGGGGAGCTGTTTTTT.

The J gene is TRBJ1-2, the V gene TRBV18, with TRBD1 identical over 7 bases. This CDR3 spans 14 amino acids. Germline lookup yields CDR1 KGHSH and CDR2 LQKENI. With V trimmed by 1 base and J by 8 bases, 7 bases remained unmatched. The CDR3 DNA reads TGTGCCAGCTCACCACAGCCCGGACAGGAAGGCTACACCTTC. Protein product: CASSPQPGQEGYTF.